Reported below is one TCR beta chain. Its specificity is not known. This sample was taken from a study of shared clonotypes between healthy human individuals. Study summary: The plates for each donor numbered three CD4 naive, three CD4 memory, two CD8 naive and one CD8 memory. Study-wide points: Few donors restricted represented genetic and exposure-history diversity. The authors expected sequencing depth to affect clonotype sharing among donors.

Germline V gene sequence: CDR1 SGHVS, CDR2 FQNEAQ. This CDR3 has 18 amino acids. J was trimmed by 5 bases and V by 2 bases; bases with no gene match: 16. Assay runs were performed at deep level. Only in-frame clones appear in the TCRdb table, and some are missing; sequencing was by immunoSEQ multiplex PCR. The sample has 2,500,000 or so clones, under 95% seen once. The sequenced material came from naive CD4+ T cells from PBMCs. Subset: CD45RA+ positively selected. The genes are TRBV7-8 and TRBJ2-5, with 8 bases fitting TRBD2. The TCR was taken from a man aged 18 to 35 in good health. Some clones in this sample may be carry-over from other donors' samples. The CDR3 nucleotides are TGTGCCAGCAGCTTACGGGGCGGAGCGGGAGCGGTCGGGGAGACCCAGTACTTC. Translated, it gives CASSLRGGAGAVGETQYF. The whole variable domain, remainder taken from reference TRBV7-8 and TRBJ2-5, is GAGVSQSPRYKVAKRGQDVALRCDPISGHVSLFWYQQALGQGPEFLTYFQNEAQLDKSGLPSDRFFAERPEGSVSTLKIQRTQQEDSAVYLCASSLRGGAGAVGETQYFGPGTRLLVL.